These 24 T cell receptor beta chains were sequenced from one sample in a study of T-cell reconstitution after alpha-beta-depleted transplantation in children. Library preparation (for TCRbeta) was performed with unique molecular identifiers. One entry per CDR3 protein results from TCRdb running MiXCR on the PCR reads. This table has 500,000 or so distinct CDR3 sequences, 32% appearing once. Sequencing was performed on PBMCs from the stem cell graft donor, taken from the stem cell graft. All receptors derive from a human donor who donated a stem cell graft to a child with aplastic anemia.

This clonotype came up a few times. This chain's CDR3 is CASSIGPSGSYEQYF. CDR3 coding DNA: TGTGCCAGTAGTATCGGGCCTAGCGGTTCCTACGAGCAGTACTTC. The chain combines TRBV19 with TRBJ2-7, with 7 bases lining up with TRBD2. The V gene's germline CDR1 is LNHDA and CDR2 SQIVND (reference sequence). V shed 3 bases and J 1 base; nucleotides not matched to a gene: 6. The length of the CDR3 is 15 residues.

V and J are TRBV12-3 or TRBV12-4 and TRBJ1-2, with a possible D match to TRBD1 (6 bases). This CDR3 is 13 amino acids long. V was trimmed by 6 bases and J by 4 bases, leaving 12 bases between them. The CDR3 sequence: CASSGQIIYGYTF. CDR3 nucleotide sequence: TGTGCCAGCAGCGGACAGATCATCTATGGCTACACCTTC.

This chain uses TRBV4-3 with TRBJ2-1; D is unresolved. Trimming removed 1 base at V and 8 bases at J, with 15 bases between. The CDR3 sequence is 15 residues long. Looked up from germline, CDR1 is LGHNA and CDR2 is YSLEER. The CDR3 is CASSQGGRGMYEQFF. CDR3 in DNA: TGCGCCAGCAGCCAAGGAGGTCGTGGAATGTATGAGCAGTTCTTC.

CDR3 sequence (DNA): TGTGCCAGCAGTCCGGGGACAGTCCCAAATTCACCCCTCCACTTT. This gives the protein CASSPGTVPNSPLHF. V usage is TRBV6-1 and J usage is TRBJ1-6, with 7 bases that match TRBD1. V shed 5 bases, J shed 7 bases, and the junction held 8 bases outside the gene matches. This CDR3 region has 15 residues. Per germline, CDR1 MNHNS and CDR2 SASEGT.

In its sample, this clonotype was seen a few times. CDR3 loop: CASSEISARQPQHF. DNA of the CDR3: TGTGCCAGCAGTGAAATCTCAGCGCGTCAGCCCCAGCATTTT. This sequence joins TRBV2 and TRBJ1-5, with D unclear. V was trimmed by 2 bases and J by 6 bases, leaving 11 bases between them. CDR1 is SNHLY, CDR2 FYNNEI, per germline. This CDR3 region has 14 residues.

This chain links TRBV20-1 with TRBJ2-7; the D is unclear. The CDR3 totals 15 residues. V lost 3 bases and J lost 6, with 21 bases in between. CDR1 is DFQATT and CDR2 is SNEGSKA in the germline V gene (reference sequence). CDR3: CSARVFGLDGGEQYF. In DNA form, the CDR3 reads TGCAGTGCTAGGGTTTTCGGCCTTGACGGTGGCGAGCAGTACTTC.

The chain employs TRBV12-3 or TRBV12-4 and TRBJ2-5, with D possibly TRBD2 on 5 matching bases. The CDR3 sequence is 13 residues long. V gave up 6 bases and J gave up 2 bases, with 10 bases separating them. CDR3: CASSPDWQETQYF. The CDR3 region has the DNA TGTGCCAGCAGCCCGGACTGGCAAGAGACCCAGTACTTC.

This clonotype showed up just a few times. The J gene is TRBJ2-7, the V gene TRBV6-5, with 7 bases identical to TRBD1. J lost 6 bases, V lost 2 bases, and 7 bases had no gene match. Germline lookup yields CDR1 MNHEY and CDR2 SVGAGI. There are 14 residues in the CDR3. CDR3 coding DNA: TGTGCCAGCAGTTACGAGGGGGCGCGTCGCGAGCAGTACGTC. This gives the protein CASSYEGARREQYV.

In its sample, this clonotype was seen a few times. The chain links TRBV5-1 to TRBJ2-1; possibly TRBD1 for D (6 bases). Germline values: CDR1 SGHRS, CDR2 YFSETQ. V lost 0 bases and J 9 bases, leaving 10 bases between the germline ends. The CDR3 runs 13 residues. In nucleotides, the CDR3 is TGCGCCAGCAGCTTGGAAACAGGGCCTGAGCAGTTCTTC. It yields the protein CASSLETGPEQFF.

This clonotype was recorded a few times. The rearrangement joins TRBV5-1 to TRBJ2-7; D is ambiguous. Trimming took 5 bases from V and 4 from J, leaving 4 bases between them. This CDR3 comprises 10 residues. Per germline, CDR1 SGHRS and CDR2 YFSETQ. DNA for the CDR3: TGCGCCAGCAGTTCTTACGAGCAGTACGTC. Its translation is CASSSYEQYV.

The rearrangement links TRBV5-1 to TRBJ2-3; 11 nucleotides agree with TRBD1. Looked up from germline, CDR1 is SGHRS and CDR2 is YFSETQ. This CDR3 is 17 amino acids long. Germline trimming cut 2 bases from V and 0 bases from J; bases unmatched to any gene: 5. The DNA for the CDR3 is TGCGCCAGCAGCTTTGGGTGGGACAGGGGGAGCACAGATACGCAGTATTTT. It specifies CASSFGWDRGSTDTQYF.

This clonotype was detected a few times. V usage is TRBV20-1 and J usage is TRBJ2-7, with 13 bases lining up with TRBD2. Germline lookup yields CDR1 DFQATT and CDR2 SNEGSKA (reference sequence). The CDR3 covers 14 residues. V shed 6 bases, J shed 1 base, and the junction held 3 bases outside the gene matches. CDR3 nucleotide sequence: TGCAGTGCGCTGACTAGCGGGAGGTCCTACGAGCAGTACTTC. This translates into CSALTSGRSYEQYF.

The chain combines TRBV11-2 with TRBJ2-1, with 7 bases identical to TRBD2. CDR1 is SGHAT and CDR2 is FQNNGV in the germline V gene. V lost 2 bases, J lost 6 bases, and 16 bases stayed unmatched. The CDR3 is made up of 18 amino acids. Here the CDR3 DNA reads TGTGCCAGCAGCTTAATTCCGGTCGGGGACTATCGCCTCAATGAGCAGTTCTTC. This gives the protein CASSLIPVGDYRLNEQFF. Variable domain in full (rest from reference TRBV11-2 and TRBJ2-1): EAGVAQSPRYKIIEKRQSVAFWCNPISGHATLYWYQQILGQGPKLLIQFQNNGVVDDSQLPKDRFSAERLKGVDSTLKIQPAKLEDSAVYLCASSLIPVGDYRLNEQFFGPGTRLTVL.

The rearrangement joins TRBV20-1 to TRBJ1-2; tentatively, D is TRBD1 (5 bases). Germline V gene data show CDR1 as DFQATT and CDR2 as SNEGSKA (reference sequence). The CDR3 is made up of 13 amino acids. With 3 bases removed from V and 6 bases from J, the gap between germline ends came to 14 bases. The CDR3 loop reads CSASIGRGDGYTF. CDR3 DNA sequence: TGCAGTGCTAGCATAGGAAGGGGCGATGGCTACACCTTC.

The chain employs TRBV7-2 and TRBJ1-1, with D hard to call. This CDR3 has 13 amino acids. Trimming took off 3 bases at V and 7 bases at J, with 12 bases between the two ends. Germline values: CDR1 SGHTA, CDR2 FQGNSA. CDR3 loop: CASSLGRPGEAFF. The DNA of the CDR3 is TGTGCCAGCAGCTTGGGCAGACCGGGTGAAGCTTTCTTT.

The rearrangement links TRBV18 to TRBJ2-1, with 11 bases that match TRBD2. Losses at the gene ends were 5 bases for V and 10 bases for J; bases not matched to a gene: 13. CDR3 size: 16 residues. The germline V gene has CDR1 KGHSH and CDR2 LQKENI. The CDR3 loop reads CASSSGTSGTLWEQFF. The CDR3 nucleotides are TGTGCCAGCTCATCCGGGACTAGCGGTACCCTGTGGGAGCAGTTCTTC.

This clonotype came up a few times. The rearrangement links TRBV20-1 to TRBJ1-5; D perhaps matches TRBD1 (5 bases). Germline V gives CDR1 DFQATT, CDR2 SNEGSKA (reference sequence). CDR3 length equals 13 residues. V lost 0 bases and J 5 bases, leaving 8 bases between the germline ends. In nucleotides, the CDR3 is TGCAGTGCTAGAGATCTAGGGGATCAGCCCCAGCATTTT. This encodes CSARDLGDQPQHF.

This chain connects TRBV5-5 to TRBJ1-2, with TRBD1 matching 8 bases. V dropped 5 bases and J dropped 6; count of bases not matched to a gene: 9. The germline V gene encodes CDR1 SGHKS and CDR2 YYEKEE (reference sequence). The CDR3 contains 14 residues. CDR3 sequence: CASRGRQGMDGYTF. The CDR3, as DNA: TGTGCCAGCAGGGGGAGACAGGGGATGGATGGCTACACCTTC.

This clonotype was recorded a few times. V and J are TRBV20-1 and TRBJ2-1; TRBD1 matches 8 bases. Unmatched junction bases numbered 6, after V lost 4 bases and J lost 7 bases. This CDR3 has 13 residues. The germline V gene encodes CDR1 DFQATT and CDR2 SNEGSKA (reference sequence). The CDR3 here is CSATQGAPNEQFF. CDR3 coding DNA: TGCAGTGCTACCCAGGGGGCGCCTAATGAGCAGTTCTTC.

This clonotype appeared a few times. The CDR3 DNA sequence: TGCAGCGTTGAGCCCCCTCGCCAAGAGACCCAGTACTTC. It yields the protein CSVEPPRQETQYF. The rearrangement joins TRBV29-1 to TRBJ2-5, with D hard to call. The CDR3 length is 13 residues. Between the trimmed V and J ends, which lost 3 bases and 1 base, there was a span of 9 bases. Germline values: CDR1 SQVTM, CDR2 ANQGSEA.

The CDR3: CASSLADRLLYSPLHF. DNA of the CDR3: TGTGCCAGCAGTTTAGCGGACAGACTACTCTATTCACCCCTCCACTTT. The V call is TRBV12-3 or TRBV12-4, the J call TRBJ1-6, with TRBD1 as a possible D gene (6 bases). Deletions cut 0 bases from V and 8 bases from J, with 14 bases between. CDR3 size: 16 residues.

This clonotype has only a few counts. The genes are TRBV19 and TRBJ1-2; D is perhaps TRBD1 (6 bases). The germline V gene encodes CDR1 LNHDA and CDR2 SQIVND (reference sequence). The CDR3 sequence is 13 residues long. Trimming pared 3 bases from V and 3 bases from J, leaving 8 bases between. This chain's CDR3 is CASSMDSYYGYTF. DNA for the CDR3: TGTGCCAGTAGTATGGACAGCTACTATGGCTACACCTTC.

As concerns this clonotype: A junction boundary mismatches the germline segment, possibly from a read error. The chain links TRBV20-1 to TRBJ2-3; tentative D call: TRBD1 (7 bases). Germline V lookup: CDR1 DFQATT, CDR2 SNEGSKA (reference sequence). The CDR3 spans 15 residues. The CDR3 loop reads CSASDGRGGTDTHYF. CDR3 nucleotide sequence: TGCAGTGCTAGTGACGGGAGAGGGGGCACAGATACGCATTATTTT.

The chain links TRBV7-2 to TRBJ1-3; possibly TRBD1 for D (6 bases). Trimming stripped 6 bases from V and 2 bases from J, with 11 bases between. In germline, CDR1 is SGHTA, CDR2 FQGNSA. The CDR3 has 14 residues. The CDR3 loop is CASRIQGTGNTIYF. CDR3 coding DNA: TGTGCCAGCAGAATACAGGGAACTGGAAACACCATATATTTT.